This T cell receptor (beta chain) was sequenced during a study of OX40 agonist ivuxolimab in advanced cancers. Overall study context: The diagnoses of dose-escalation patients were hepatocellular carcinoma, melanoma, renal cell or head and neck cancer.

Sequencing used immunoSEQ multiplex PCR; TCRdb keeps in-frame clones, though not all of them. Among 55,000 to 80,000 clones listed, around four fifths were seen once. The CDR3 length is 13 residues. Deletions cut 4 bases from V and 0 bases from J, with 7 bases between. Germline V gene lookup returns CDR1 ENHRY and CDR2 SYGVKD. This TCR derives from an adult with an advanced solid tumor such as melanoma, head and neck, liver or kidney cancer. J is TRBJ2-7 and V is TRBV10-3; no reliable D call. Material: CD4+ or CD8+ T cells sorted from blood, obtained in a trial of the OX40 agonist ivuxolimab. The CDR3 DNA reads as TGTGCCATCAGTGTAACGCTCTCCTACGAGCAGTACTTC. Protein product: CAISVTLSYEQYF.